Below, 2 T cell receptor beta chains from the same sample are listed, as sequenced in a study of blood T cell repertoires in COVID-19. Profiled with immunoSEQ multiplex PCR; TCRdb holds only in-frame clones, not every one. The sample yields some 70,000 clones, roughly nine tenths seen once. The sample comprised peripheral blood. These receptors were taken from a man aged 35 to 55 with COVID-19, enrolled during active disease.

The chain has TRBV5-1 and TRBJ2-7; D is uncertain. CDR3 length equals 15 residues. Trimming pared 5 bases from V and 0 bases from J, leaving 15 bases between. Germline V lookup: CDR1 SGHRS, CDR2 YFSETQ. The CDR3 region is CASSYTDRSSYEQYF. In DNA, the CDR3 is TGCGCCAGCAGTTATACTGACCGGAGCTCCTACGAGCAGTACTTC.

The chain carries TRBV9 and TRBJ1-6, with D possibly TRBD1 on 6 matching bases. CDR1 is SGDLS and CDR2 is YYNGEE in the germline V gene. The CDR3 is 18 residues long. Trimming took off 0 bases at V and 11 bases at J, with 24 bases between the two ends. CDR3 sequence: CASSVATGGQGVATPLHF. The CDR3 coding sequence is TGTGCCAGCAGCGTAGCTACGGGGGGGCAGGGTGTCGCGACACCCCTCCACTTT.